The present TCR beta chain was sequenced within a study of blood T cells in healthy people across ages. In germline, CDR1 is MNHEY, CDR2 SVGEGT. This CDR3 has 16 amino acids. A J-beta primer mix and a sample-barcoded 5' primer were used in a second PCR of roughly 6 to 12 cycles. A template-switch adaptor with 12 random nucleotides tagged each cDNA molecule. TCRdb redid the calling of the 5' RACE reads with MiXCR, one entry per CDR3 protein. Here the sample spans 380,000 or so distinct CDR3 sequences, approximately 52% being singletons. In regard to this clonotype: Relative to the germline gene, one junction end is altered; a read error may explain this.

What was sequenced was blood. The TCR originated in a man aged 60-69 years in good health. This chain links TRBV6-2 or TRBV6-3 with TRBJ2-3; 9 bases fit TRBD2. The CDR3 here is CASSYIAGALPDRQYF. The CDR3, as DNA: TGTGCCAGCAGTTACATAGCGGGGGCCCTCCCAGATAGGCAGTATTTT.